A selection of T cell receptor beta chains follows, all from one sample in a study of cytomegalovirus exposure and HLA in healthy donors. Generated by immunoSEQ multiplex PCR, the TCRdb table keeps only in-frame clones and is missing some. Found here are some 170,000 clones, approximately 90% of them singletons; the top ten hold approximately 1.5%. Material: PBMCs. Receptor source: a woman in her 30s in good health and CMV-seronegative. The CDR3 runs from the conserved cysteine through the conserved F or W. D genes are given only for firm matches.

j_gene | v_gene | d_gene | CDR3aa | CDR3nt
TRBJ2-6 | TRBV30 | NA | CAWKQDRANVLTF | TGTGCCTGGAAACAGGACAGGGCCAACGTCCTGACTTTC
TRBJ2-2 | TRBV11-2 | NA | CASSQGTWGTGELFF | TGTGCCAGCAGCCAGGGGACATGGGGAACCGGGGAGCTGTTTTTT
TRBJ1-4 | TRBV7-2 | NA | CASSFKRGPEKLFF | TGTGCCAGCAGCTTCAAAAGGGGTCCCGAAAAACTGTTTTTT
TRBJ1-5 | TRBV2 | TRBD1 | CASRAGTGGYSNQPQHF | TGTGCCAGCAGGGCCGGGACAGGGGGGTATAGCAATCAGCCCCAGCATTTT
TRBJ1-1 | TRBV9 | NA | CASSVYIGDTEAFF | TGTGCCAGCAGCGTTTACATAGGGGACACTGAAGCTTTCTTT
TRBJ1-3 | TRBV30 | NA | CAWSLFKAGNTIYF | TGTGCCTGGAGTTTATTTAAAGCGGGAAACACCATATATTTT
TRBJ2-7 | TRBV7-2 | NA | CASSLGIEPYEQYF | TGTGCCAGCAGCTTAGGTATTGAGCCCTACGAGCAGTACTTC
TRBJ2-6 | TRBV30 | NA | CAWSPQRSGANVLTF | TGTGCCTGGAGTCCGCAGAGGTCTGGGGCCAACGTCCTGACTTTC
TRBJ2-5 | TRBV14 | NA | CASSQGPSPETQYF | TGTGCCAGCAGCCAAGGCCCGAGTCCAGAGACCCAGTACTTC
TRBJ2-1 | TRBV5-1 | NA | CASSWGPQGAYNEQFF | TGCGCCAGCAGCTGGGGGCCGCAAGGGGCCTACAATGAGCAGTTCTTC
TRBJ1-6 | TRBV15 | TRBD1 | CATSRENPLTGVNSPLHF | TGTGCCACCAGCAGAGAAAACCCACTAACAGGGGTGAATTCACCCCTCCACTTT
TRBJ2-7 | TRBV6-5 | TRBD1 | CASSYSRDRTYEQYF | TGTGCCAGCAGTTACTCGAGGGACAGGACCTACGAGCAGTACTTC
TRBJ2-7 | TRBV6-5 | NA | CASTDGRGYEQYF | TGTGCCAGCACTGATGGCCGGGGCTACGAGCAGTACTTC
TRBJ2-1 | TRBV5-1 | TRBD2 | CASSLGSGSSYNEQFF | TGCGCCAGCAGCTTGGGTAGCGGGAGCTCCTACAATGAGCAGTTCTTC
TRBJ1-1 | TRBV30 | NA | CAWSEGGETEAFF | TGTGCCTGGAGTGAGGGAGGGGAGACTGAAGCTTTCTTT
TRBJ2-1 | TRBV9 | NA | CASSVHGVSYNEQFF | TGTGCCAGCAGCGTCCACGGGGTCTCCTACAATGAGCAGTTCTTC
TRBJ2-3 | TRBV20-1 | NA | CSAGSRGTQYF | TGCAGTGCTGGTTCTAGAGGTACGCAGTATTTT
TRBJ2-5 | TRBV2 | NA | CASNWVAEETQYF | TGTGCCAGCAATTGGGTGGCGGAGGAGACCCAGTACTTC
TRBJ1-1 | TRBV2 | NA | CATIRTNGEAFF | TGTGCCACCATAAGGACTAACGGTGAAGCTTTCTTT
TRBJ1-4 | TRBV4-1 | NA | CASSQGGWEGINEKLFF | TGCGCCAGCAGCCAAGGTGGTTGGGAGGGCATTAATGAAAAACTGTTTTTT
TRBJ1-3 | TRBV6-6 | TRBD1 | CASSSLPDRAGNTIYF | TGTGCCAGCAGTTCCTTACCTGACAGGGCTGGAAACACCATATATTTT
TRBJ2-7 | TRBV7-2 | TRBD2 | CASSSQRGPYEQYF | TGTGCCAGCAGCTCCCAGCGGGGTCCCTACGAGCAGTACTTC